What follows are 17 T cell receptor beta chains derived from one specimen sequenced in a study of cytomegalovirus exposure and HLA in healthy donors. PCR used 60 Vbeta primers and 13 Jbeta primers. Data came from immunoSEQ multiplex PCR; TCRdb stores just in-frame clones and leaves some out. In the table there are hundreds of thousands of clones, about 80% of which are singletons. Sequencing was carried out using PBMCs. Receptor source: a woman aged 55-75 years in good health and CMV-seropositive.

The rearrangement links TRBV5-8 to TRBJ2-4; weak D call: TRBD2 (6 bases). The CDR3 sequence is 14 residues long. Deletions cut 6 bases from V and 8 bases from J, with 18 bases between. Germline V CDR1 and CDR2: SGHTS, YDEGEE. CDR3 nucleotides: TGTGCCAGCACCCCTTGGGGCGGGGAGGACATTCAGTACTTC. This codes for CASTPWGGEDIQYF. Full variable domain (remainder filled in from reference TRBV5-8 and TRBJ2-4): EAGVTQSPTHLIKTRGQQATLRCSPISGHTSVYWYQQALGLGLQFLLWYDEGEERNRGNFPPRFSGRQFPNYSSELNVNALELEDSALYLCASTPWGGEDIQYFGAGTRLSVL.

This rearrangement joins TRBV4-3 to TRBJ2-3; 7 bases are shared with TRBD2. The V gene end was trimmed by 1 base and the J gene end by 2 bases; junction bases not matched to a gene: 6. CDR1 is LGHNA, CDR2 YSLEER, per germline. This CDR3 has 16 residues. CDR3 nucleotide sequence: TGCGCCAGCAGCCAAGCCGGGACTACAACCACAGATACGCAGTATTTT. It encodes CASSQAGTTTTDTQYF.

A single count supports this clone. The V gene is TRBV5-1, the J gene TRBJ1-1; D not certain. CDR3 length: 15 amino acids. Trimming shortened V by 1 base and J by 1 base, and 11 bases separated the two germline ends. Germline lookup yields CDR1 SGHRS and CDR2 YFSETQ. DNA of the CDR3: TGCGCCAGCAGCTTGTCAACACCAGGGAACACTGAAGCTTTCTTT. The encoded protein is CASSLSTPGNTEAFF.

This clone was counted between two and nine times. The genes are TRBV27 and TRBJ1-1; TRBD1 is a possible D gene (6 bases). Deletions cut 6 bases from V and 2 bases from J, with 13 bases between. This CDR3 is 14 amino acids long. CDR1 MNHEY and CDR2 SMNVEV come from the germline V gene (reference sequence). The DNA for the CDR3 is TGTGCCAGCAGGGATACAGGGCCCAACACTGAAGCTTTCTTT. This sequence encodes CASRDTGPNTEAFF.

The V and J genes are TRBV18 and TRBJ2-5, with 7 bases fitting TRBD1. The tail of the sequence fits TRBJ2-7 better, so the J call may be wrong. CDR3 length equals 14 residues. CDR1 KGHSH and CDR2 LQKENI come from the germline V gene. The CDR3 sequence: CASSPAGGTYEQYF. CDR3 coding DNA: TGTGCCAGCTCACCAGCAGGGGGAACCTACGAGCAGTACTTC.

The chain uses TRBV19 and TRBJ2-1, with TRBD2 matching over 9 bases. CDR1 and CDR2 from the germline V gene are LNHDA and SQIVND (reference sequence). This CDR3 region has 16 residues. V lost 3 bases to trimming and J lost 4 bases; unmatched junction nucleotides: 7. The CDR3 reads CASSIPGLASYNEQFF. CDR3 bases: TGTGCCAGTAGTATTCCCGGACTAGCGAGTTACAATGAGCAGTTCTTC.

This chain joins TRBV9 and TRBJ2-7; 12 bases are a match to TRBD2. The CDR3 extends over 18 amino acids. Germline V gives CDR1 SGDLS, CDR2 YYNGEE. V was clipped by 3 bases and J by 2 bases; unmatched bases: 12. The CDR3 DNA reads TGTGCCAGCAGCGCGGGGACGACTAGCGGGAGTATAACCTACGAGCAGTACTTC. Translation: CASSAGTTSGSITYEQYF.

Here the CDR3 reads CASGLGQGADGELFF. Written as DNA, the CDR3 is TGTGCTAGTGGTTTGGGACAGGGGGCTGACGGGGAGCTGTTTTTT. The chain joins TRBV12-5 to TRBJ2-2; the match to TRBD1 covers 10 bases. The CDR3 loop spans 15 amino acids. V dropped 1 base and J dropped 7; count of bases not matched to a gene: 3. Looked up from germline, CDR1 is LGHNT and CDR2 is FRNRAP.

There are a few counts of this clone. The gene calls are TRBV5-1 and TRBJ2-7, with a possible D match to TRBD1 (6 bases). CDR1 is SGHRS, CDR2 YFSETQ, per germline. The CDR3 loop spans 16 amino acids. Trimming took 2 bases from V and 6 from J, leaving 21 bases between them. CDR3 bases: TGCGCCAGCAGCTTAGCAAACAGGGTACCTTCAGGCGAGCAGTACTTC. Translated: CASSLANRVPSGEQYF.

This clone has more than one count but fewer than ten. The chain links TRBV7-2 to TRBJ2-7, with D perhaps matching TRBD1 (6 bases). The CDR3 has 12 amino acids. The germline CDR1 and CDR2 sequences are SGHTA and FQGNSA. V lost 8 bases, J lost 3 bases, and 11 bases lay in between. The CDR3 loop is CASEGRGYEQYF. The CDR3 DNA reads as TGTGCCAGCGAAGGCAGGGGCTACGAGCAGTACTTC.

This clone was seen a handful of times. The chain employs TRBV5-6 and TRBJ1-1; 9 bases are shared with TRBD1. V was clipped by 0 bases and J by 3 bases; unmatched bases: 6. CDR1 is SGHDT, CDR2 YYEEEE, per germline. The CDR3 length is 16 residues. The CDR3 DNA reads TGTGCCAGCAGCTTGGGGAACAGGGGGCGAGACACTGAAGCTTTCTTT. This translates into CASSLGNRGRDTEAFF.

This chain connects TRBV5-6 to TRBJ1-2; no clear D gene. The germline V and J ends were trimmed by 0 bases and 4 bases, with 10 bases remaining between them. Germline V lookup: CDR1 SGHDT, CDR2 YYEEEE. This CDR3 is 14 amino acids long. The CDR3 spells CASSLVARFYGYTF. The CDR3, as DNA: TGTGCCAGCAGCTTGGTGGCCAGATTCTATGGCTACACCTTC. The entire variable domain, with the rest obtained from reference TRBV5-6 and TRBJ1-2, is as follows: DAGVTQSPTHLIKTRGQQVTLRCSPKSGHDTVSWYQQALGQGPQFIFQYYEEEERQRGNFPDRFSGHQFPNYSSELNVNALLLGDSALYLCASSLVARFYGYTFGSGTRLTVV.

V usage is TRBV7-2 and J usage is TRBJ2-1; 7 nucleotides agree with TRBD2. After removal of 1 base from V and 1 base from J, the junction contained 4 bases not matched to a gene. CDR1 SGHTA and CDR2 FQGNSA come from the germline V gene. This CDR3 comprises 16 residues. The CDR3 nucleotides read TGTGCCAGCAGCTTAGGATTGGGGGGGTCCTACAATGAGCAGTTCTTC. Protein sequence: CASSLGLGGSYNEQFF.

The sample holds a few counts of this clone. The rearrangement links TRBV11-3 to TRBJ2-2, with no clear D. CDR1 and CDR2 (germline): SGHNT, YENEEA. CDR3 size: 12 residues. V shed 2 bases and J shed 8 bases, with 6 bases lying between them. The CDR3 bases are TGTGCCAGCAGCTTACAGACAGGGGAGCTGTTTTTT. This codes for CASSLQTGELFF.

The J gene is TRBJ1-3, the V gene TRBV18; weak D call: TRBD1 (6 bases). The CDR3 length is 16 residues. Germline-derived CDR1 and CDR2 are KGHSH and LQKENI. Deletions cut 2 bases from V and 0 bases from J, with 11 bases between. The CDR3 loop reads CASSPSGAFSGNTIYF. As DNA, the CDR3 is TGTGCCAGCTCACCATCAGGGGCCTTCTCTGGAAACACCATATATTTT.

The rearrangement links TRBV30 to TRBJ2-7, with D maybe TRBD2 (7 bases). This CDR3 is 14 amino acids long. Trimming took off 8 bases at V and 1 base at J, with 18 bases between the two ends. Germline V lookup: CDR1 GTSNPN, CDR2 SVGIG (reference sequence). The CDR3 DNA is TGTGCCGGGGGAGGGGGGGCAGTATCCTACGAGCAGTACTTC. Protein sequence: CAGGGGAVSYEQYF.

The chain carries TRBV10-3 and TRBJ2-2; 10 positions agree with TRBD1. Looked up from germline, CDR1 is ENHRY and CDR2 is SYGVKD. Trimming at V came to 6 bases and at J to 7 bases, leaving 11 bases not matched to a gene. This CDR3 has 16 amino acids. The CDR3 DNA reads TGTGCCATCAGGGGACGACAGGGGGCCGATGGCGGGGAGCTGTTTTTT. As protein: CAIRGRQGADGGELFF.